This TCR beta chain was captured in a study of T-cell memory formation after mild COVID-19. Overall study: The two donors had largely donor-specific TCR clusters.

Germline lookup yields CDR1 DFQATT and CDR2 SNEGSKA (reference sequence). There are 13 residues in the CDR3. Trimming left V 5 bases short and J 3 bases short, with 13 bases between. TCRdb re-called the 5' RACE reads with MiXCR, one entry per CDR3 protein. Found here are more than 10,000 distinct CDR3 sequences, roughly 14% of them singletons; the top ten hold 55%. In regard to this clonotype: Antigen: not known.

Study-level points and caveats: What remained unconfirmed was the SARS-CoV-2 specificity of second-wave clones peaking on day 37. In pre-infection memory, a portion of responding clones appeared, which suggested that cross-reactive memory joined.

This clonotype originated in a man aged 18 to 30 who had mild COVID-19 (a few samples of this study predate the infection). Cell type and time point are not known. This chain joins TRBV20-1 and TRBJ1-2; D call uncertain. Sequencing used PBMCs or a T cell subset sorted from them (not recorded which). CDR3: CSAARGSDYGYTF. CDR3 bases: TGCAGTGCTGCCCGTGGTTCTGACTATGGCTACACCTTC.